This passage covers 32 T cell receptor beta chains from one sample sequenced in a study of blood T cells in healthy people across ages (dated by TCRdb to between 2015 and 2016). Preparation of the library involved 5' RACE. Data came from an Illumina HiSeq 2500. The second PCR ran for roughly 7 to 11 cycles and used a J-beta primer mix along with a sample-barcoded 5' primer. TCRdb reworked the public reads: Q25 trimming with fastp, MiXCR clone assembly, productive beta chains retained. Entries that share a CDR3 protein sequence are merged under the most common genes and DNA. The sample table contains about 600,000 distinct CDR3 sequences; only one count was recorded for about 45% of them. 20% to 25% of the sample is taken by the ten largest. The material sequenced was blood. These receptors came from a man of 80 years or more in good health.

This clonotype turned up a few times. The rearrangement uses TRBV20-1 and TRBJ2-1; perhaps TRBD1 as D (5 bases). CDR1 DFQATT and CDR2 SNEGSKA come from the germline V gene (reference sequence). The CDR3 has 14 amino acids. V lost 3 bases, J lost 3 bases, and 12 bases lay in between. CDR3 bases: TGCAGTGCTAGTGAAGGGGCCTACTACAATGAGCAGTTCTTC. Protein sequence: CSASEGAYYNEQFF.

The rearrangement joins TRBV7-2 to TRBJ1-2; 8 positions match TRBD1. Trimming at V came to 4 bases and at J to 10 bases, leaving 5 bases not matched to a gene. CDR1 is SGHTA, CDR2 FQGNSA, per germline. The CDR3 covers 12 residues. CDR3 in amino acids: CASSSPDRDYTF. CDR3 DNA: TGTGCCAGCAGCTCGCCGGACAGGGACTACACCTTC.

A note on this clonotype: The junction does not match germline at one end; this may be a read error. The chain joins TRBV6-5 to TRBJ1-1; D gene ambiguous. The CDR3 consists of 14 residues. From germline, CDR1 is MNHEY and CDR2 SVGAGI. CDR3 amino acids: CASSQRTGRAEPFF. The CDR3, as DNA: TGTGCCAGCAGCCAACGGACGGGGAGGGCTGAACCTTTCTTT.

The chain recombines TRBV29-1 with TRBJ1-5; D gene ambiguous. This CDR3 has 13 residues. Germline CDR1 is SQVTM and CDR2 is ANQGSEA. Trimming left V 4 bases short and J 4 bases short, with 11 bases between. CDR3 amino acids: CSVGSGRNQPQHF. The DNA of the CDR3 is TGCAGCGTTGGCTCGGGGAGGAATCAGCCCCAGCATTTT. Variable domain in full (rest from reference TRBV29-1 and TRBJ1-5): SAVISQKPSRDICQRGTSLTIQCQVDSQVTMMFWYRQQPGQSLTLIATANQGSEATYESGFVIDKFPISRPNLTFSTLTVSNMSPEDSSIYLCSVGSGRNQPQHFGDGTRLSIL.

V is TRBV4-3 and J is TRBJ2-1; 10 bases fit TRBD1. J gave up 6 bases and V 4 bases, and 3 bases lay outside the gene matches. The CDR3 has 14 residues. In germline, CDR1 is LGHNA, CDR2 YSLEER. This chain's CDR3 is CASSLGQGINEQFF. The DNA for the CDR3 is TGCGCCAGCAGCCTGGGACAGGGGATCAATGAGCAGTTCTTC.

The rearrangement links TRBV6-6 to TRBJ2-7; D is perhaps TRBD1 (5 bases). CDR1 is MNHNY, CDR2 SVGAGI, per germline (reference sequence). The CDR3 runs to 13 residues. The V end lost 10 bases, the J end lost 2 bases, and 15 bases lay between the germline ends. The CDR3 region is CANRLASTYEQYF. The CDR3 DNA reads as TGTGCCAACAGGCTGGCCAGTACCTACGAGCAGTACTTC.

Comment on this clonotype: The junction departs from germline at one end; a sequencing error may be responsible. The chain employs TRBV20-1 and TRBJ2-1, with 7 bases lining up with TRBD2. The CDR3 consists of 16 residues. The germline gives CDR1 DFQATT, CDR2 SNEGSKA (reference sequence). The CDR3 sequence is CSAKPPVGEGYNERSF. CDR3 DNA: TGCAGTGCTAAACCGCCTGTCGGGGAGGGTTACAATGAGCGGTCCTTC.

The table lists this clonotype with a few counts. The J gene is TRBJ2-3, the V gene TRBV25-1; D tentatively fits TRBD1 or TRBD2 (6 bases each). The germline V gene encodes CDR1 MGHDK and CDR2 SYGVNS. The CDR3 runs to 15 residues. V dropped 3 bases and J dropped 4 bases, with 14 bases sitting between them. The CDR3 protein is CASSDGGPEADTQYF. In DNA, the CDR3 is TGTGCCAGCAGTGATGGGGGGCCGGAGGCAGATACGCAGTATTTT.

This clonotype was found many times. The chain carries TRBV6-5 and TRBJ2-3; a possible D gene is TRBD2 (6 bases). CDR1 and CDR2 from the germline V gene are MNHEY and SVGAGI. Trimming shortened V by 6 bases and J by 1 base, and 14 bases separated the two germline ends. The CDR3 spans 15 residues. CDR3 amino acids: CASRPSAGRTDTQYF. CDR3 DNA: TGTGCCAGCAGGCCGTCGGCGGGGCGCACAGATACGCAGTATTTT.

This clonotype appeared a few times. The chain carries TRBV12-5 and TRBJ1-1; D might be TRBD1 (5 bases). Germline V gene data show CDR1 as LGHNT and CDR2 as FRNRAP. This CDR3 is 13 amino acids long. Trimming took off 7 bases at V and 7 bases at J, with 16 bases between the two ends. The CDR3 region is CASDQGPWGEAFF. CDR3 DNA sequence: TGTGCTAGTGACCAGGGACCGTGGGGTGAAGCTTTCTTT.

This clonotype was detected only a few times. A read error may account for a junction end that differs from germline. This chain uses TRBV7-7 with TRBJ2-3; D may be TRBD2 (6 bases). Germline CDR1 reads SSHAT; CDR2 reads FNYEAQ (reference sequence). The CDR3 is made up of 17 amino acids. This chain's CDR3 is CASSLAEVLPSTDTQYF. The CDR3 nucleotides are TGTGCTAGCAGCTTAGCGGAGGTACTACCTAGCACAGATACGCAGTATTTT. Drawing the rest from reference TRBV7-7 and TRBJ2-3, the complete variable domain is GAGVSQSPRYKVTKRGQDVTLRCDPISSHATLYWYQQALGQGPEFLTYFNYEAQPDKSGLPSDRFSAERPEGSISTLTIQRTEQRDSAMYRCASSLAEVLPSTDTQYFGPGTRLTVL.

The chain is built from TRBV5-1 and TRBJ1-6, with TRBD1 matching 9 bases. This CDR3 has 15 residues. Germline V gene lookup returns CDR1 SGHRS and CDR2 YFSETQ. Losses at the gene ends were 4 bases for V and 9 bases for J; bases not matched to a gene: 8. The CDR3 nucleotides are TGCGCCAGCAGCCCTAAACGGACAGGGGTTTCACCCCTCCACTTT. Its protein product is CASSPKRTGVSPLHF.

The genes are TRBV12-3 or TRBV12-4 and TRBJ1-6; 7 nucleotides agree with TRBD1. The CDR3 consists of 15 residues. J lost 1 base, V lost 7 bases, and 4 bases had no gene match. This CDR3 is CASTTGASYNSPLHF. CDR3 nucleotide sequence: TGTGCCAGCACCACAGGGGCATCCTATAATTCACCCCTCCACTTT.

The V and J genes are TRBV20-1 and TRBJ2-1, with TRBD2 matching 9 bases. This CDR3 is built from 12 residues. Trimming at V came to 7 bases and at J to 9 bases, leaving 7 bases not matched to a gene. Germline V gives CDR1 DFQATT, CDR2 SNEGSKA (reference sequence). The CDR3 nucleotides are TGCAGTGTAGGCGGGGGGGTTGGTGAGCAGTTCTTC. It codes for CSVGGGVGEQFF.

This clonotype was detected only a few times. The chain carries TRBV11-2 and TRBJ2-3; TRBD2 matches at 7 bases. The CDR3 sequence is 15 residues long. Germline trimming cut 0 bases from V and 6 bases from J; bases unmatched to any gene: 6. Germline CDR1 SGHAT, CDR2 FQNNGV. The CDR3 spells CASSLEWTSRDTQYF. CDR3 DNA: TGTGCCAGCAGCTTAGAGTGGACTAGTCGTGATACGCAGTATTTT.

The rearrangement uses TRBV9 and TRBJ1-4; maybe TRBD1 (5 bases). V shed 3 bases and J shed 6 bases, with 15 bases lying between them. CDR3 size: 15 residues. CDR1 and CDR2 from the germline V gene are SGDLS and YYNGEE. The CDR3 nucleotides read TGTGCCAGCAGCGAGGGAGTGGGGGATCATGAAAAACTGTTTTTT. Amino acid sequence: CASSEGVGDHEKLFF. The full variable domain, in which reference TRBV9 and TRBJ1-4 provide the parts outside the CDR3, is DSGVTQTPKHLITATGQRVTLRCSPRSGDLSVYWYQQSLDQGLQFLIQYYNGEERAKGNILERFSAQQFPDLHSELNLSSLELGDSALYFCASSEGVGDHEKLFFGSGTQLSVL.

This chain uses TRBV6-5 with TRBJ2-3; possible D gene TRBD2, 6 bases. Germline V gene data show CDR1 as MNHEY and CDR2 as SVGAGI. The CDR3 consists of 14 residues. V lost 8 bases and J 2 bases, leaving 14 bases between the germline ends. The CDR3 here is CASRRAQPTDTQYF. As DNA, the CDR3 is TGTGCCAGCCGGAGGGCGCAACCCACAGATACGCAGTATTTT.

The rearrangement uses TRBV20-1 and TRBJ2-4; D is perhaps TRBD1 or TRBD2 (6 bases each). The J call may be mistaken, given a closer DNA end match to TRBJ2-5. From germline, CDR1 is DFQATT and CDR2 SNEGSKA (reference sequence). The CDR3 length is 13 residues. This CDR3 is CSARRGAQETQYF. DNA of the CDR3: TGCAGTGCTAGGAGGGGGGCCCAAGAGACCCAGTACTTC.

The rearrangement joins TRBV5-1 to TRBJ2-1, with 10 bases that match TRBD2. The germline V gene encodes CDR1 SGHRS and CDR2 YFSETQ. CDR3 length equals 15 residues. J gave up 4 bases and V 7 bases, and 8 bases lay outside the gene matches. CDR3 amino acids: CASGRPTSGYNEQFF. In nucleotides, the CDR3 is TGCGCCAGCGGACGACCGACTAGCGGGTACAATGAGCAGTTCTTC.

This clonotype was seen more than once but under ten times. The chain uses TRBV28 and TRBJ2-1; D is undetermined. V was pared by 6 bases and J by 12 bases, with 21 bases between. Germline CDR1 reads MDHEN; CDR2 reads SYDVKM. There are 14 residues in the CDR3. The CDR3 sequence is CASSPLPTPTGQFF. Here the CDR3 DNA reads TGTGCCAGCAGCCCCCTACCAACTCCAACGGGGCAGTTCTTC.

The chain recombines TRBV12-3 or TRBV12-4 with TRBJ1-5; 8 nucleotides line up with TRBD1. The CDR3 spans 15 residues. J was trimmed by 2 bases and V by 6 bases; bases with no gene match: 6. The chain's CDR3 is CASSQTGGRNQPQHF. CDR3 coding DNA: TGTGCCAGCAGCCAAACAGGGGGACGCAATCAGCCCCAGCATTTT.

This clonotype came up a few times. The gene calls are TRBV20-1 and TRBJ2-3; 12 bases line up with TRBD2. Trimming took 6 bases from V and 2 from J; bases not matched to a gene: 6. This CDR3 region has 15 residues. The germline V gene encodes CDR1 DFQATT and CDR2 SNEGSKA (reference sequence). CDR3 nucleotides: TGCAGTGCCATTCGGACTAGCGGGGTCACAGATACGCAGTATTTT. This sequence encodes CSAIRTSGVTDTQYF.

This clonotype occurred a few times. The chain joins TRBV7-9 to TRBJ1-6; possibly TRBD1 for D (6 bases). CDR1 is SEHNR and CDR2 is FQNEAQ in the germline V gene (reference sequence). This CDR3 has 13 amino acids. Trimming pared 5 bases from V and 8 bases from J, leaving 10 bases between. CDR3 loop: CASSERQDSPLHF. CDR3 sequence (DNA): TGTGCCAGCAGCGAACGACAGGATTCACCCCTCCACTTT.

V usage is TRBV7-9 and J usage is TRBJ2-6; D is ambiguous. Germline loops: CDR1 SEHNR, CDR2 FQNEAQ (reference sequence). The ends were cut back, 1 base at V and 2 bases at J, with 9 bases in the middle. This CDR3 contains 16 residues. CDR3 sequence: CASSLGLVAGANVLTF. CDR3 bases: TGTGCCAGCAGCTTAGGGTTAGTTGCTGGGGCCAACGTCCTGACTTTC.

This clonotype was observed once. V is TRBV3-1 and J is TRBJ2-7; D not resolved. The CDR3 totals 12 residues. The germline V and J ends were trimmed by 5 bases and 6 bases, with 11 bases remaining between them. Germline V gene data show CDR1 as LGHDT and CDR2 as YNNKEL (reference sequence). CDR3 sequence (DNA): TGTGCCAGCAGCGCCTATTATAGCGAGCAGTACTTC. This encodes CASSAYYSEQYF.

The chain recombines TRBV20-1 with TRBJ2-5, with 9 bases matching TRBD2. CDR1 is DFQATT, CDR2 SNEGSKA, per germline (reference sequence). The CDR3 consists of 13 residues. CDR3 sequence (DNA): TGCGGGGGCGGAGCGGGAGGAGAAGAGACCCAGTACTTC. Residues: CGGGAGGEETQYF.

This rearrangement joins TRBV28 to TRBJ2-7, with 7 bases identical to TRBD1. The germline gives CDR1 MDHEN, CDR2 SYDVKM. The CDR3 runs 14 residues. The junction had 8 bases not matched to a gene; V was cut back by 6 bases and J by 3 bases. This chain's CDR3 is CASRRGPNVYEQYF. The CDR3 DNA reads TGTGCCAGCAGAAGGGGGCCTAATGTCTACGAGCAGTACTTC.

The chain has TRBV12-5 and TRBJ1-2; 9 bases are shared with TRBD1. The germline CDR1 and CDR2 sequences are LGHNT and FRNRAP. This CDR3 is 14 amino acids long. Germline trimming cut 6 bases from V and 2 bases from J; bases unmatched to any gene: 4. The CDR3 DNA reads as TGTGCTAGTGGACAGGGGGCGTCGAACTATGGCTACACCTTC. Its translation is CASGQGASNYGYTF.

This clonotype was observed a single time. This chain connects TRBV12-5 to TRBJ2-2; D may be TRBD1 or TRBD2 (5 bases each). The CDR3 loop spans 16 amino acids. V was trimmed by 5 bases and J by 4 bases, leaving 17 bases between them. The V gene's germline CDR1 is LGHNT and CDR2 FRNRAP. The CDR3 coding sequence is TGTGCTAGTGGTGCCCCGGTGAGGGGCAGCACCGGGGAGCTGTTTTTT. Translated: CASGAPVRGSTGELFF. Combining the CDR3 with reference TRBV12-5 and TRBJ2-2 gives the whole variable domain DARVTQTPRHKVTEMGQEVTMRCQPILGHNTVFWYRQTMMQGLELLAYFRNRAPLDDSGMPKDRFSAEMPDATLATLKIQPSEPRDSAVYFCASGAPVRGSTGELFFGEGSRLTVL.

Notes on this clonotype: An end of the junction does not agree with germline; a read error may underlie this. The chain recombines TRBV3-1 with TRBJ2-7, with 7 bases matching TRBD2. From germline, CDR1 is LGHDT and CDR2 YNNKEL (reference sequence). The CDR3 covers 14 residues. The CDR3 bases are TGTGCCAGCAGCCAACCTCTGGGAGGGCGCGAGCAGTATTTC. It specifies CASSQPLGGREQYF.

The V and J genes are TRBV20-1 and TRBJ2-6, with D perhaps TRBD1 or TRBD2 (5 bases each). The germline V gene encodes CDR1 DFQATT and CDR2 SNEGSKA (reference sequence). Trimming pared 1 base from V and 4 bases from J, leaving 20 bases between. This CDR3 has 18 residues. The CDR3 DNA is TGCAGTGCTAGAGTTGGAGTTGGGACGTTTTCCGGGGCCAACGTCCTGACTTTC. Encoded protein: CSARVGVGTFSGANVLTF.

The J gene is TRBJ1-2, the V gene TRBV30, with TRBD1 matching over 11 bases. V gave up 1 base and J gave up 2 bases; unmatched junction bases: 3. The CDR3 contains 15 residues. Germline loops: CDR1 GTSNPN, CDR2 SVGIG (reference sequence). The CDR3 nucleotides are TGTGCCTGGAGTGGGACAGGGGGCTGGAACTATGGCTACACCTTC. Protein: CAWSGTGGWNYGYTF.